The T cell receptor beta chain under discussion was sequenced for a study of blood T cell repertoires in COVID-19. About the research overall: Samples taken during acute and convalescent COVID-19 were collected in the United States, Italy and Spain. Sample material is recorded as cDNA or gDNA derived from T cells, B-cell-depleted T cells, or PBMCs.

V was pared by 1 base and J by 1 base, with 3 bases of the junction left unmatched. CDR3 length: 17 amino acids. Germline CDR1 is LGHDT and CDR2 is YNNKEL (reference sequence). Method: immunoSEQ multiplex PCR; TCRdb's copy keeps in-frame clones and lacks some. The repertoire holds 59,000 or so clones, with roughly 80% as singletons. The sequenced sample was peripheral blood. This sequence originates from a human donor in a cohort sampled during active COVID-19. J is TRBJ2-2 and V is TRBV3-1 (or the pseudogene TRBV3-2), with 10 bases that match TRBD1. The CDR3 protein is CASSQGWDRGNTGELFF. CDR3 DNA sequence: TGTGCCAGCAGCCAAGGTTGGGACAGGGGGAACACCGGGGAGCTGTTTTTT.